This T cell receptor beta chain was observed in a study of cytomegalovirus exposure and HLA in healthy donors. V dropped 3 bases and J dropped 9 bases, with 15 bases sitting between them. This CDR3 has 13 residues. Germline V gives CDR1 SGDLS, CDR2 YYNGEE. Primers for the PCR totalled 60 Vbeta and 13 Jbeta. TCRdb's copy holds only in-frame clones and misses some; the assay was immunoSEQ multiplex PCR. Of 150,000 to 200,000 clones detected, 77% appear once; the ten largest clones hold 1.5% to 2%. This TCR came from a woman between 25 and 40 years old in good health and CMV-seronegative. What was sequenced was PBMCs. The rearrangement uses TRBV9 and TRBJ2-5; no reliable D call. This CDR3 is CASSGRLSEAQYF. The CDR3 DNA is TGTGCCAGCAGCGGTCGGCTATCTGAGGCCCAGTACTTC.